One and the same sample provided the 9 T cell receptor beta chains below, sequenced in a study of shared clonotypes between healthy human individuals. Clones were read by immunoSEQ multiplex PCR, and TCRdb kept only the in-frame ones, dropping some. The top ten clones hold less than 0.13% of a sample with nearly 600,000 clones, over 95% of them seen once. The naive CD8 population came from CD45RO-negative cells selected for CCR7, without terminally differentiated effector memory CD45RA+ cells. The sequencing sample was made of naive CD8+ T cells sorted from blood. The receptors shown here come from a woman aged 30 to 39 in good health.

The chain recombines TRBV6-1 with TRBJ1-1; D is unclear. CDR1 and CDR2 (germline): MNHNS, SASEGT. V gave up 6 bases and J gave up 3 bases, with 11 bases separating them. This CDR3 region has 13 residues. The CDR3, as DNA: TGTGCCAGCAGGGGAGTGAGGGACACTGAAGCTTTCTTT. Residues: CASRGVRDTEAFF.

The chain is built from TRBV7-9 and TRBJ2-1; 8 nucleotides line up with TRBD2. The germline CDR1 and CDR2 sequences are SEHNR and FQNEAQ (reference sequence). The V and J ends lost 1 base and 8 bases, in that order; junction bases with no gene match: 4. The CDR3 has 14 amino acids. This CDR3 reads CASSLVGRGYEQFF. CDR3 in DNA: TGTGCCAGCAGCTTAGTCGGGAGGGGGTATGAGCAGTTCTTC.

V is TRBV7-8 and J is TRBJ2-7, with D perhaps TRBD1 (5 bases). The CDR3 length is 16 residues. Per germline, CDR1 SGHVS and CDR2 FQNEAQ. Trimming shortened V by 2 bases and J by 2 bases, and 16 bases separated the two germline ends. The CDR3 sequence: CASSLIQGAGPYEQYF. DNA for the CDR3: TGTGCCAGCAGCTTAATTCAAGGGGCAGGACCCTACGAGCAGTACTTC.

The rearrangement joins TRBV6-1 to TRBJ1-2; tentative D call: TRBD1 (5 bases). Trimming shortened V by 3 bases and J by 0 bases, and 14 bases separated the two germline ends. Looked up from germline, CDR1 is MNHNS and CDR2 is SASEGT. The CDR3 is 16 residues long. CDR3 protein: CASSERSGRPNYGYTF. CDR3 nucleotides: TGTGCCAGCAGTGAGAGATCAGGGAGACCTAACTATGGCTACACCTTC.

The chain employs TRBV11-2 and TRBJ1-1; TRBD1 is a possible D gene (5 bases). The V and J ends lost 5 bases and 5 bases respectively, with 18 bases between them. The germline V gene encodes CDR1 SGHAT and CDR2 FQNNGV. This CDR3 is 15 amino acids long. CDR3 amino acids: CASSPGDFGKTEAFF. The CDR3 DNA sequence: TGTGCCAGCAGCCCGGGGGACTTTGGGAAGACTGAAGCTTTCTTT.

In the case of this clone: The sample has other DNA sequences that encode this CDR3 too. This chain connects TRBV6-5 to TRBJ1-1; D is perhaps TRBD1 (5 bases). V was trimmed by 0 bases and J by 2 bases, leaving 7 bases between them. Germline values: CDR1 MNHEY, CDR2 SVGAGI. This CDR3 is built from 14 residues. CDR3 protein: CASSYSQGNTEAFF. The CDR3 DNA reads TGTGCCAGCAGTTACTCCCAGGGCAACACTGAAGCTTTCTTT.

V is TRBV9 and J is TRBJ2-2, with D unresolved. Trimming took off 3 bases at V and 2 bases at J, with 14 bases between the two ends. Germline CDR1 is SGDLS and CDR2 is YYNGEE. The CDR3 contains 16 residues. The CDR3 coding sequence is TGTGCCAGCAGCGAAAGCCGAATCCTAAACACCGGGGAGCTGTTTTTT. This encodes CASSESRILNTGELFF.

J is TRBJ2-5 and V is TRBV28, with 10 bases aligning to TRBD2. Germline V CDR1 and CDR2: MDHEN, SYDVKM. The CDR3 spans 15 residues. V trimming: 5 bases; J trimming: 5 bases; junction bases outside the gene matches: 8. The DNA for the CDR3 is TGTGCCAGCAGTCCCCGGTCTAGCGGGAGCGAGACCCAGTACTTC. Translation: CASSPRSSGSETQYF. The full variable domain, rest sourced from reference TRBV28 and TRBJ2-5, is DVKVTQSSRYLVKRTGEKVFLECVQDMDHENMFWYRQDPGLGLRLIYFSYDVKMKEKGDIPEGYSVSREKKERFSLILESASTNQTSMYLCASSPRSSGSETQYFGPGTRLLVL.

V and J are TRBV5-6 and TRBJ2-7; TRBD1 aligns across 7 bases. This CDR3 comprises 15 residues. Trimming at V came to 4 bases and at J to 7 bases, leaving 14 bases not matched to a gene. Germline lookup yields CDR1 SGHDT and CDR2 YYEEEE. This chain's CDR3 is CASSPGGQDSSEQYF. CDR3 DNA sequence: TGTGCCAGCAGCCCCGGTGGACAGGATTCATCGGAGCAGTACTTC.